The present entry profiles one T cell receptor beta chain with its context. Its specificity is not known. The sample is drawn from a study of blood T cells in healthy people across ages. General study results and limits: Long-lived donors had more naive CD4+ cells and higher diversity than aged donors. Age advanced and TCR beta diversity per million T cells fell, roughly linearly.

A second PCR of about 6 to 12 cycles used a sample-barcoded 5' primer and a J-beta primer mix. One entry per CDR3 protein, called by TCRdb with MiXCR from the 5' RACE reads. The sample yields about 770,000 distinct CDR3 sequences, under 45% seen once. The CDR3 is 16 residues long. The V end lost 0 bases, the J end lost 3 bases, and 15 bases lay between the germline ends. CDR1 is MNHEY, CDR2 SVGEGT, per germline. Donors were systemically healthy Caucasian individuals from Russia aged roughly 6 to 95 years. There were at least 5 micrograms of total RNA extracted from every sample. Sequenced input: blood. The receptor's source is a man between 60 and 70 years old in good health. The rearrangement uses TRBV6-2 or TRBV6-3 and TRBJ2-7; D might be TRBD1 (6 bases). The chain's CDR3 is CASSYSPTGTSYEQYF. CDR3 in DNA: TGTGCCAGCAGTTACTCGCCGACAGGTACCAGCTACGAGCAGTACTTC.